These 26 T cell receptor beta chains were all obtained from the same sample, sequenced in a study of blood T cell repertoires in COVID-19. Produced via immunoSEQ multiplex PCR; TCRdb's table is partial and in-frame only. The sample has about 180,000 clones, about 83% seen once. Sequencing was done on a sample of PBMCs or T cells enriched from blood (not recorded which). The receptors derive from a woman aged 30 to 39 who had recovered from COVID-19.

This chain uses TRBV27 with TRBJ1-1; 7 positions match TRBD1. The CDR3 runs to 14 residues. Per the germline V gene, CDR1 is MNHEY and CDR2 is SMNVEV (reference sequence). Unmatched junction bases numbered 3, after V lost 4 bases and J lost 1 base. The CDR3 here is CASSWDRSNTEAFF. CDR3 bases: TGTGCCAGCAGTTGGGACAGATCGAACACTGAAGCTTTCTTT.

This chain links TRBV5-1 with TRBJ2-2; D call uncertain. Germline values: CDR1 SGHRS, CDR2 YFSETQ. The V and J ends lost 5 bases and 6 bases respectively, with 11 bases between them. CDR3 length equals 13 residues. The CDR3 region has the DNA TGCGCCAGCAGTTACAGCTATGCCGGGGAGCTGTTTTTT. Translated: CASSYSYAGELFF. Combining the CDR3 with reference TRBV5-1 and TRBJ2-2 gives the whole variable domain KAGVTQTPRYLIKTRGQQVTLSCSPISGHRSVSWYQQTPGQGLQFLFEYFSETQRNKGNFPGRFSGRQFSNSRSEMNVSTLELGDSALYLCASSYSYAGELFFGEGSRLTVL.

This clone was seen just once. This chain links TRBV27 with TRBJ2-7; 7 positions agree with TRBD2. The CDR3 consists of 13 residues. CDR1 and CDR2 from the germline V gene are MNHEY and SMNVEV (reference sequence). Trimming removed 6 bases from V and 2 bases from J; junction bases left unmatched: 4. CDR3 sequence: CASRTSGTYEQYF. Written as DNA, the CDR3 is TGTGCCAGCAGAACCAGCGGGACCTACGAGCAGTACTTC.

The CDR3 protein is CAITKTAGTRDTGELFF. DNA for the CDR3: TGTGCCATCACTAAAACCGCCGGGACTAGGGACACCGGGGAGCTGTTTTTT. The rearrangement links TRBV10-3 to TRBJ2-2, with TRBD2 matching 8 bases. Germline CDR1 is ENHRY and CDR2 is SYGVKD. With V trimmed by 7 bases and J by 3 bases, 13 bases remained unmatched. This CDR3 has 17 amino acids.

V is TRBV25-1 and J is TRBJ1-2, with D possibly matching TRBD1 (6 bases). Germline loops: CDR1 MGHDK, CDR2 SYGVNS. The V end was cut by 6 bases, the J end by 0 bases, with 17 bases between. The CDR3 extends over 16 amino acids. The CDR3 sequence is CASSPPGGLTNYGYTF. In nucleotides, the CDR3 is TGTGCCAGCAGCCCCCCCGGGGGGCTTACTAACTATGGCTACACCTTC.

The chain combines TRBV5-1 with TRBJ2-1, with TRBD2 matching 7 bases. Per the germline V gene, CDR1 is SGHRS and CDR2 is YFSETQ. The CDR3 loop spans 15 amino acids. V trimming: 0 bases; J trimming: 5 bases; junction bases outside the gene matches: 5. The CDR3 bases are TGCGCCAGCAGCTTGGCAGCTAGCGGTAACAATGAGCAGTTCTTC. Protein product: CASSLAASGNNEQFF.

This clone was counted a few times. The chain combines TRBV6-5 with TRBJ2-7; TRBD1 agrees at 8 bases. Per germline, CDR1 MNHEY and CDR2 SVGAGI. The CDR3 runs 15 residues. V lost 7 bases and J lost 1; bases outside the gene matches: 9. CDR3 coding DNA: TGTGCCAGCAACTCGGAGACAGGGGCGTCCTACGAGCAGTACTTC. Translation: CASNSETGASYEQYF.

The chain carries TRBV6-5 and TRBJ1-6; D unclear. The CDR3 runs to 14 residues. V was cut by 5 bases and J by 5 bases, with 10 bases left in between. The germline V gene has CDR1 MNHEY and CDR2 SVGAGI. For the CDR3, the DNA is TGTGCCAGCAGTCCGGGGTCCGATAATTCACCCCTCCACTTT. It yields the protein CASSPGSDNSPLHF.

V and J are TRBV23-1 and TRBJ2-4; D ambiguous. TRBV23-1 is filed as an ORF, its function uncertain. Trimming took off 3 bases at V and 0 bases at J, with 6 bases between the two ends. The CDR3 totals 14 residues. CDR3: CASSQALAKNIQYF. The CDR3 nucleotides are TGCGCCAGCAGTCAGGCTTTAGCCAAAAACATTCAGTACTTC.

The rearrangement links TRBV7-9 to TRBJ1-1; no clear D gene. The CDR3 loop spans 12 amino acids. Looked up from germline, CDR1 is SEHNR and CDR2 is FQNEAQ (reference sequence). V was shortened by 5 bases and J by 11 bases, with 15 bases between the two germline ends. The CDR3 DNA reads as TGTGCCAGCAGCCGATTCGGGAGTCAGGCTTTCTTT. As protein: CASSRFGSQAFF.

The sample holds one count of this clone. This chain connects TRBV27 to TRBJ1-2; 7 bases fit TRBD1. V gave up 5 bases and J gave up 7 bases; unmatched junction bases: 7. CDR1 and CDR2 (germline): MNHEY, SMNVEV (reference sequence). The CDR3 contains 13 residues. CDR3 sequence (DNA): TGTGCCAGCAGTGCGAACAGGGGCAGTGGCTACACCTTC. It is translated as CASSANRGSGYTF.

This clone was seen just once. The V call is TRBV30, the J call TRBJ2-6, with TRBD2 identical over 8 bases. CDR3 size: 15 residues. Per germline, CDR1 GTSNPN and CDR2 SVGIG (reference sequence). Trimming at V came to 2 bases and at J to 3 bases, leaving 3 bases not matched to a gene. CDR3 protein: CAWSRGGDGANVLTF. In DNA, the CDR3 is TGTGCCTGGAGTCGGGGGGGTGATGGGGCCAACGTCCTGACTTTC.

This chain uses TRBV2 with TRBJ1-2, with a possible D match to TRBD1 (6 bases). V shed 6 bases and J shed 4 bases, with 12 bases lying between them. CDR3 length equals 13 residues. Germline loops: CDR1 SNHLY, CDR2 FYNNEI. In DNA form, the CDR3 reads TGTGCCAGCAGAACAGGGTCGGGCTATGGCTACACCTTC. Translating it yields CASRTGSGYGYTF.

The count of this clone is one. CDR3 sequence (DNA): TGTGCCACCAGTGATCCACGATCAACTCGGACAGGGGGCGGCCAAGAGACCCAGTACTTC. Translation: CATSDPRSTRTGGGQETQYF. The chain has TRBV24-1 and TRBJ2-5; 11 bases agree with TRBD1. V was clipped by 3 bases and J by 1 base; unmatched bases: 15. CDR1 and CDR2 (germline): KGHDR, SFDVKD. This CDR3 is 20 amino acids long.

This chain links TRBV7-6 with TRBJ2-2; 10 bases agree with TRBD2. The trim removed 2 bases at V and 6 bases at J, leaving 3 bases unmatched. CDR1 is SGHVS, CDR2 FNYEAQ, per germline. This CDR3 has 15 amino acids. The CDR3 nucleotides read TGTGCCAGCAGCTTACTAGCGGGAGACGCCGGGGAGCTGTTTTTT. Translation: CASSLLAGDAGELFF.

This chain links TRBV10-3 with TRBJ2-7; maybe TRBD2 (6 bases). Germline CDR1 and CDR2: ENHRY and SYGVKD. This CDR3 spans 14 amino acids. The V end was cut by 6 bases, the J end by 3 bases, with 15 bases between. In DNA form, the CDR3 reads TGTGCCATCAGCGACCCCGGGCGGGGCTACGAGCAGTACTTC. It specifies CAISDPGRGYEQYF.

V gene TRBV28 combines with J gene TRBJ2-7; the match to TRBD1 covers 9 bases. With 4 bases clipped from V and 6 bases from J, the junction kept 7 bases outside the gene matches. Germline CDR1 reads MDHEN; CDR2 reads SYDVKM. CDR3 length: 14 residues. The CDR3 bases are TGTGCCAGCAGTTACCGGGACAGGGTAGGCGAGCAGTACTTC. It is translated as CASSYRDRVGEQYF.

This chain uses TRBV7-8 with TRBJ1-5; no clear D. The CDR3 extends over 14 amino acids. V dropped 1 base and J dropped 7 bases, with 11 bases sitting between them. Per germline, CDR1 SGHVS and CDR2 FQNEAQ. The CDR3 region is CASSLVGGGQPQHF. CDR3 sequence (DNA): TGTGCCAGCAGCTTAGTTGGCGGAGGACAGCCCCAGCATTTT.

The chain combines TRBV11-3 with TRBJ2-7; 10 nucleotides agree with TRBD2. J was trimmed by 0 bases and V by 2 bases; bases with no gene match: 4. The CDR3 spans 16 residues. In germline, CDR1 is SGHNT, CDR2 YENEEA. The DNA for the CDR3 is TGTGCCAGCAGCTTAAGGACTAGCGGTCCCTCCTACGAGCAGTACTTC. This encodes CASSLRTSGPSYEQYF.

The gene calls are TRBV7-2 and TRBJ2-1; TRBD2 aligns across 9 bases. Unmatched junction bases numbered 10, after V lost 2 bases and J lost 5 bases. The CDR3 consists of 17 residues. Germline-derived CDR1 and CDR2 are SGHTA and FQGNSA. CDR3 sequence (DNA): TGTGCCAGCAGCTTACGACCAGCGGGAGGTGGAGACAATGAGCAGTTCTTC. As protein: CASSLRPAGGGDNEQFF.

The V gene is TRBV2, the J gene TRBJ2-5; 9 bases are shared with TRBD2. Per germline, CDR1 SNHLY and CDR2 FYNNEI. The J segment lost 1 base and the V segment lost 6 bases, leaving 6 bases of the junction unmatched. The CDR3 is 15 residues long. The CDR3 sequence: CASRRPGLAQETQYF. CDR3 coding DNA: TGTGCCAGCAGGCGACCGGGACTAGCCCAAGAGACCCAGTACTTC.

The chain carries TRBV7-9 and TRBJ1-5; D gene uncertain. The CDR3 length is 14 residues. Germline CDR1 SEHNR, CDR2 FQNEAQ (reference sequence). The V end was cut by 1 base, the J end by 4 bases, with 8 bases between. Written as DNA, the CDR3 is TGTGCCAGCAGCTTAGGAGGCGCGAATCAGCCCCAGCATTTT. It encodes CASSLGGANQPQHF.

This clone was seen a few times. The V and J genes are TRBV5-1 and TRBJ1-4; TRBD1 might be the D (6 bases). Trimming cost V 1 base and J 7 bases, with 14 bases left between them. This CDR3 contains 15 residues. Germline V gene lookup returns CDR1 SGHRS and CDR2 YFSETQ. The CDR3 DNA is TGCGCCAGCAGCTTGTCAGGGGAGTTTAGTGAAAAACTGTTTTTT. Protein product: CASSLSGEFSEKLFF. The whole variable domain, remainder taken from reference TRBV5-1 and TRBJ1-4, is KAGVTQTPRYLIKTRGQQVTLSCSPISGHRSVSWYQQTPGQGLQFLFEYFSETQRNKGNFPGRFSGRQFSNSRSEMNVSTLELGDSALYLCASSLSGEFSEKLFFGSGTQLSVL.

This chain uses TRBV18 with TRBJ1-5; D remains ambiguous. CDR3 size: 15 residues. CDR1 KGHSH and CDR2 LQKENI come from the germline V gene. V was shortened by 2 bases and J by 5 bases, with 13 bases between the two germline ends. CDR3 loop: CASSPAGVADQPQHF. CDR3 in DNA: TGTGCCAGCTCACCAGCTGGGGTAGCGGATCAGCCCCAGCATTTT.

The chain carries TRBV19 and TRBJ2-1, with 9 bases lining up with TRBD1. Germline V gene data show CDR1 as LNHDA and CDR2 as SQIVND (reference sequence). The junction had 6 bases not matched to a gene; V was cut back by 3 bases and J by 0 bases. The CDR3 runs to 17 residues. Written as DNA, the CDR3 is TGTGCCAGTAGTATTTTGGGACAGGGTTTCTCCTACAATGAGCAGTTCTTC. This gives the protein CASSILGQGFSYNEQFF.

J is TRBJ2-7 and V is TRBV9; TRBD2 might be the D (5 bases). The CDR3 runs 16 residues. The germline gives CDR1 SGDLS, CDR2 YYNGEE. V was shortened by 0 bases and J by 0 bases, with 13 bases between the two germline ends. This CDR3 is CASSVGADFLSYEQYF. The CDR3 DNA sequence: TGTGCCAGCAGCGTAGGTGCGGACTTCCTCTCCTACGAGCAGTACTTC.